The entry below gives a single T cell receptor beta chain sequence along with its context. The antigen it binds to is not known. The data were obtained in a study of CXCR3-negative and CXCR3-positive naive CD8 T cells (dated by TCRdb to 2018 to 2020). For context, the study as a whole: In total, 110 million to 150 million TRB reads were obtained, corresponding to roughly 1.5 +/- 0.3 million reads per library. Data from 11 donors, pooled across two independent experiments, went into the diversity and physicochemical repertoire analyses. Naive subsets from five or six donors and memory cells from 3 donors were included in the TRBV-TRBJ cluster analysis. The study at large found these results: CXCR3 expression partially decreased after cryopreservation, so most assays used freshly isolated PBMCs. Compared with CXCR3-negative naive cells, CXCR3-positive naive cells had TRB CDR3s with higher hydrophobicity (lower Kidera factor 4), lower energy, and higher strength and volume indices. Comparably high repertoire diversity was found in both naive subsets, whereas much lower repertoire diversity was found in memory CD8+ T cells. Naive CXCR3-negative and CXCR3-positive cells from the same donor showed similar TRBV-TRBJ usage, whereas memory cells showed distinct patterns. Because surface CD5, which is linked to self-reactivity in mice, was comparable between the naive subsets, TCR interaction strength was also inferred from TRB CDR3 physicochemical properties.

TCRdb records NextSeq 550 as the sequencer. The Human TCR Profiling Kit (MiLaboratory) was used to make UMI-labeled 5' RACE TRB cDNA libraries. The full amount of extracted RNA was used for cDNA synthesis, and the full amount of resulting cDNA was used for PCR amplification. Libraries were prepared in parallel with an identical number of PCR cycles. From the authors' description of their analysis: MIGEC and MiXCR extracted about 57,000 +/- 9,900 unique UMI-labeled TRB cDNA molecules per library, requiring at least two reads per UMI. On average, approximately 40,000 +/- 10,000 functional in-frame TRB CDR3 nucleotide clonotypes lacking stop codons were found per library. After downsampling to 5000 UMI-labeled TRB molecules per sample, diversity metrics such as normalized Shannon-Wiener and Chao1 were calculated in VDJtools. Clonotype-size-weighted physicochemical properties of the central five CDR3 residues (interaction energy, strength, volume and Kidera factor 4) were computed in VDJtools. Reads reprocessed by TCRdb are summarized as one entry per CDR3 protein sequence, and DNA is absent. Clone size and V and J calls follow TCRdb, not the original study. This sample's records show more than 100,000 distinct CDR3 sequences. Over 0.35% of the sample is taken by the ten largest.

Each CD8+ T cell subset was flow-sorted in triplicate, and 300,000 to 350,000 cells per subset were placed directly into RLT lysis buffer. To exclude memory contaminants, naive CD8+ T cells were stringently defined as CD45RO-CCR7+CD27+CD95-. Standard density gradient centrifugation was used to isolate peripheral blood mononuclear cells from buffy coats. Naive CXCR3-negative and CXCR3-positive CD8+ T cells were flow-sorted on a FACSAria III. Total RNA was extracted from sorted cells using an RNeasy Mini Kit. This TCR was sampled from a human donor in good health. Some clones in this sample may be carry-over from other donors' samples. Material for sequencing was naive CXCR3+ CD8+ T cells from blood. The cell subset or site label here, explained by the study, means: CD45RO-CCR7+CD27+CD95- naive CD8+ T cells expressing CXCR3 (TNR3+).

This receptor carries the CDR3 CASSDDTYEQYF. The chain uses TRBV5-6 and TRBJ2-7. In the germline V gene, CDR1 corresponds to SGHDT and CDR2 to YYEEEE. Counted from cysteine to phenylalanine, this CDR3 has 12 amino acids. No DNA appears here.